The clone carrying this T cell receptor beta chain was recorded many times. Its antigen is not identified. This sample is drawn from a study of blood T cells in healthy people across ages. Peripheral blood was drawn, approximately 10 milliliters per donor. Researchers report isolating at least 6.5 million PBMCs per sample. Study-level findings and limits: While age rose, TCR beta diversity per million T cells dropped in a roughly linear way.

Using a J-beta primer mix together with a sample-barcoded 5' primer, a second PCR was run for roughly 6 to 12 cycles. A template-switch adaptor with 12 random nucleotides tagged each cDNA molecule. TCRdb re-analysed the 5' RACE reads in MiXCR, keeping a single row per CDR3 protein. The data contain 800,000 to 950,000 distinct CDR3 sequences, about 27% of them singletons. The data also belong to a second study, concerning T cells of mothers and their children.

Specimen: blood. The receptor was derived from a woman aged 35 to 49 in good health.

The CDR3 spells CATSDFQGANTGELFF. CDR3 DNA sequence: TGTGCCACCAGTGATTTTCAAGGGGCGAACACCGGGGAGCTGTTTTTT. V usage is TRBV24-1 and J usage is TRBJ2-2; possibly TRBD1 for D (5 bases). From germline, CDR1 is KGHDR and CDR2 SFDVKD. Trimming removed 1 base from V and 0 bases from J, with 8 bases in between. The CDR3 totals 16 residues.